This T cell receptor (beta chain) was found in a study of neurological immune-mediated disorders. Study outcomes and limitations: Falling below healthy controls, multiple sclerosis showed the least TCR clonal expansion, while HTLV-1-associated myelopathy showed the most.

The V gene lost 8 bases and the J gene lost 1 base, with 26 bases spanning the gap. Per germline, CDR1 MNHEY and CDR2 SMNVEV (reference sequence). CDR3 size: 19 residues. Using its own MiXCR run on the 5' RACE reads, TCRdb lists one record per CDR3 protein. The sample shows some 53,000 distinct CDR3 sequences, around 16% of them seen only once. Healthy controls comprised blood bank volunteers in Maryland, USA. As for this clonotype: Antigen specificity is unknown. The final CDR3 position lacks the conserved phenylalanine or tryptophan, pointing to a likely read error.

The sequence was collected from a man aged 55-75 years in good health. This chain uses TRBV27 with TRBJ2-2; D may match TRBD1 or TRBD2 (5 bases each). The specimen sequenced was PBMCs. The CDR3 region has the DNA TGTGCCAGCGGGCTACTCCGGGACGACGCCCCCATGAACACCGGGGAGCTGTTTTAT. As protein: CASGLLRDDAPMNTGELFY.